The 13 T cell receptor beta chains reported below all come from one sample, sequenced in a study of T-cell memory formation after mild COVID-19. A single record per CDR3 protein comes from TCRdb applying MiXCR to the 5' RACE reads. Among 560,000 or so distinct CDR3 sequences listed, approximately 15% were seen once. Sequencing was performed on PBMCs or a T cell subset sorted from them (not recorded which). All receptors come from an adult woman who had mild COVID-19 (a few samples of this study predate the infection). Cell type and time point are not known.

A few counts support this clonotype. The CDR3 DNA is TGTGCCAGCAGCACCGCTAGGGCGAACACCGGGGAGCTGTTTTTT. It is translated as CASSTARANTGELFF. The rearrangement links TRBV9 to TRBJ2-2; the D is unclear. The germline V gene has CDR1 SGDLS and CDR2 YYNGEE. The CDR3 is made up of 15 amino acids. Deletions cut 4 bases from V and 0 bases from J, with 10 bases between.

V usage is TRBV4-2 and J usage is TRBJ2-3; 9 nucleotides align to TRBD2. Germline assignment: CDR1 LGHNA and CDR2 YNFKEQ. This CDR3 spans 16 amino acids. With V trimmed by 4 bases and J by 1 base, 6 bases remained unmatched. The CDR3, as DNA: TGTGCCAGCAGCCCCCGTCCTAGCGGGGGCACAGATACGCAGTATTTT. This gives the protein CASSPRPSGGTDTQYF.

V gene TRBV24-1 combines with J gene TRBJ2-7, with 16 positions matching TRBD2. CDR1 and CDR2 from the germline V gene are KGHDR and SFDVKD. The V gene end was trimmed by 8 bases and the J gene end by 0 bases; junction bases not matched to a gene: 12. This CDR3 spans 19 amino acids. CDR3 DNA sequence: TGTGCCACCAATTCAAAAATCGGGACTAGCGGGAGGGCCTCCTACGAGCAGTACTTC. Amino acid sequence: CATNSKIGTSGRASYEQYF.

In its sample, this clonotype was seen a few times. The CDR3 protein is CASSPRGTRYEQYF. DNA of the CDR3: TGTGCCAGCTCACCACGGGGGACTAGATACGAGCAGTACTTC. The rearrangement uses TRBV18 and TRBJ2-7, with 8 nucleotides matching TRBD2. Trimming removed 1 base from V and 4 bases from J; junction bases left unmatched: 3. Per germline, CDR1 KGHSH and CDR2 LQKENI. This CDR3 has 14 amino acids.

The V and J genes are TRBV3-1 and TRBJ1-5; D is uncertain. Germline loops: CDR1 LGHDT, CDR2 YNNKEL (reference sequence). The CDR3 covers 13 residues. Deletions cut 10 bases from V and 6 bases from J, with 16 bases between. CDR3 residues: CATALRVGQPQHF. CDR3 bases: TGTGCCACCGCCCTGCGGGTGGGTCAGCCCCAGCATTTT.

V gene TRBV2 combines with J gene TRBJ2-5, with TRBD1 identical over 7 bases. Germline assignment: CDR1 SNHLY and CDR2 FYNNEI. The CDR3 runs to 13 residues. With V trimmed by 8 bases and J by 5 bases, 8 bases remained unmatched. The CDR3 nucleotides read TGTGCCAGCGAATTCCGACAGGGTGAGACCCAGTACTTC. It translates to CASEFRQGETQYF.

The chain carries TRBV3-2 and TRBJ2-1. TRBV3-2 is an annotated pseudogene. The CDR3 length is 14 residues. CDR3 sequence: CASSLLWQECEQFF. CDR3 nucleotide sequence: TGTGCCAGCAGCCTCCTCTGGCAGGAGTGTGAGCAGTTCTTC.

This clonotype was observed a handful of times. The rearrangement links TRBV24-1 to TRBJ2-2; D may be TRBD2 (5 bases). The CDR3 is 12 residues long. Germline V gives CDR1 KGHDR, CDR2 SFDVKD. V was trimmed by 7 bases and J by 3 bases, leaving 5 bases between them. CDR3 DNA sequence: TGTGCCACCAGGGACTACACCGGGGAGCTGTTTTTT. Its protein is CATRDYTGELFF.

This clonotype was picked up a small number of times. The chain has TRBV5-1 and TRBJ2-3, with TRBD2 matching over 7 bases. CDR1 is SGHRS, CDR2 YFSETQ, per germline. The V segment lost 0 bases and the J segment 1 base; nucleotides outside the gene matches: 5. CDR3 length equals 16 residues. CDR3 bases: TGCGCCAGCAGCTTGGGGGCTAGCGGAGGCACAGATACGCAGTATTTT. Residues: CASSLGASGGTDTQYF.

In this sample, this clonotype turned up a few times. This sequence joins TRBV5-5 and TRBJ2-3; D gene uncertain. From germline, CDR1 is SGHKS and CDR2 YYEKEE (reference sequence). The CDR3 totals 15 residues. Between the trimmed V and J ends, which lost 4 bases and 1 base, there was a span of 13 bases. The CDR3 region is CASSPILGRTDTQYF. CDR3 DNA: TGTGCCAGCAGCCCAATTTTGGGTCGCACAGATACGCAGTATTTT.

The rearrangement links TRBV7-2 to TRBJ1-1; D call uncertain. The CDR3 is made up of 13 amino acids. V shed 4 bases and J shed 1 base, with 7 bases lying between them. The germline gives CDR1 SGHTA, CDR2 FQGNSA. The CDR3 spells CASSSTRNTEAFF. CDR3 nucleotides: TGTGCCAGCAGCTCCACCCGGAACACTGAAGCTTTCTTT.

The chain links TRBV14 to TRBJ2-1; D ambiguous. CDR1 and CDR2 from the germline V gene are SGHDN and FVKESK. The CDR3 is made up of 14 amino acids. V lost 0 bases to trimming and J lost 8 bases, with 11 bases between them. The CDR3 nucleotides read TGTGCCAGCAGCCAAGATTTAGGGTATGATGAGCAGTTCTTC. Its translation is CASSQDLGYDEQFF.

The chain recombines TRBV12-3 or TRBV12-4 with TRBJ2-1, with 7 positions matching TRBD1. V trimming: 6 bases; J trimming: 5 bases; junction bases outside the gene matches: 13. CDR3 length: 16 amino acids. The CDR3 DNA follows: TGTGCCAGCAGCCACAGACAGGGTCGTCTCCACAATGAGCAGTTCTTC. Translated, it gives CASSHRQGRLHNEQFF.